These 20 T cell receptor beta chains originate from one sample sequenced in a study of Ad26.COV2.S vaccination and SARS-CoV-2 variants. Here immunoSEQ multiplex PCR was the method, and the copy in TCRdb shows in-frame clones only, minus some. The table includes roughly 380,000 clones, 88% detected once. Described treatment: around 19 received Ad26.COV2.S at low or high dose, single or two shots; about five received placebo; per-sample allocation not given. Collection of the samples took place on day 63 after the first injection of vaccine or placebo. This sample comprised peripheral blood, obtained in a trial of Ad26.COV2.S vaccine versus placebo. Source of these receptors: a person between 18 and 65 years old who received the Ad26.COV2.S COVID-19 vaccine or a placebo.

The chain links TRBV18 to TRBJ2-1, with TRBD1 as a possible D gene (5 bases). This CDR3 has 14 residues. V was pared by 2 bases and J by 6 bases, with 11 bases between. Germline loops: CDR1 KGHSH, CDR2 LQKENI. This chain's CDR3 is CASSPGRGGNEQFF. The DNA for the CDR3 is TGTGCCAGCTCACCAGGTAGGGGCGGCAATGAGCAGTTCTTC.

The CDR3 sequence is CASTRLAGGASTDTQYF. Here the CDR3 DNA reads TGTGCCAGCACCCGACTAGCGGGGGGAGCCAGCACAGATACGCAGTATTTT. The chain joins TRBV28 to TRBJ2-3, with 13 nucleotides matching TRBD2. CDR1 is MDHEN, CDR2 SYDVKM, per germline. The V gene end was trimmed by 7 bases and the J gene end by 0 bases; junction bases not matched to a gene: 7. The CDR3 totals 17 residues.

This chain joins TRBV28 and TRBJ2-5; TRBD2 agrees at 13 bases. J lost 5 bases, V lost 3 bases, and 6 bases had no gene match. This CDR3 is built from 16 residues. The germline CDR1 and CDR2 sequences are MDHEN and SYDVKM. CDR3 coding DNA: TGTGCCAGCAGTTTCTCCGGGACTAGCGGGGTTGAGACCCAGTACTTC. It codes for CASSFSGTSGVETQYF.

V and J are TRBV7-8 and TRBJ1-4; 7 bases map to TRBD1. Germline CDR1 is SGHVS and CDR2 is FQNEAQ. The ends lost 5 bases at V and 8 bases at J; junction bases unmatched: 20. CDR3 size: 18 residues. Here the CDR3 DNA reads TGTGCCAGCAGCCTTGGGACAGCCGACGACGGGCCTGAAGAAAAACTGTTTTTT. It yields the protein CASSLGTADDGPEEKLFF.

The chain carries TRBV7-2 and TRBJ2-1; 7 nucleotides agree with TRBD1. With 0 bases clipped from V and 2 bases from J, the junction kept 1 base outside the gene matches. The CDR3 has 15 residues. Germline V CDR1 and CDR2: SGHTA, FQGNSA. The CDR3 region is CASSLAGGAYNEQFF. In DNA form, the CDR3 reads TGTGCCAGCAGCTTAGCAGGGGGCGCCTACAATGAGCAGTTCTTC.

This clone was seen just once. This sequence joins TRBV12-3 or TRBV12-4 and TRBJ2-5; 8 bases match TRBD2. The CDR3 contains 13 residues. The V segment lost 6 bases and the J segment 8 bases; nucleotides outside the gene matches: 8. The CDR3, as DNA: TGTGCCAGCAGCATCCTAGCGGGCTACACCCAGTACTTC. Amino acids: CASSILAGYTQYF.

The rearrangement uses TRBV21-1 and TRBJ2-7; TRBD1 is the table's D call, not checked against the DNA. TRBV21-1 is recorded as a pseudogene. The CDR3 contains 15 residues. The chain's CDR3 is CASSPGDRVTGEQYF. As DNA, the CDR3 is TGTGCCAGCAGCCCAGGCGACAGGGTGACAGGCGAGCAGTACTTC.

This chain links TRBV29-1 with TRBJ2-7, with 10 nucleotides matching TRBD1. Germline V lookup: CDR1 SQVTM, CDR2 ANQGSEA. Unmatched junction bases numbered 3, after V lost 1 base and J lost 3 bases. The CDR3 loop spans 14 amino acids. The CDR3 sequence is CSVEVRDRGYEQYF. Here the CDR3 DNA reads TGCAGCGTTGAAGTCCGGGACAGGGGCTACGAGCAGTACTTC.

The gene calls are TRBV6-2 or TRBV6-3 and TRBJ1-1; possible D gene TRBD1, 6 bases. CDR1 is MNHEY, CDR2 SVGEGT, per germline. The CDR3 is 13 residues long. Trimming pared 0 bases from V and 6 bases from J, leaving 8 bases between. CDR3 DNA: TGTGCCAGCAGTTACTCGGGGGGCCCTGAAGCTTTCTTT. It is translated as CASSYSGGPEAFF.

The V and J genes are TRBV7-2 and TRBJ2-6; TRBD2 agrees at 9 bases. The CDR3 sequence is 17 residues long. V lost 1 base, J lost 2 bases, and 3 bases stayed unmatched. CDR1 SGHTA and CDR2 FQGNSA come from the germline V gene. The CDR3 spells CASSLVAGGPGANVLTF. The CDR3 DNA follows: TGTGCCAGCAGCTTAGTCGCGGGGGGGCCTGGGGCCAACGTCCTGACTTTC.

The chain carries TRBV7-9 and TRBJ2-3, with 8 positions matching TRBD1. The CDR3 totals 17 residues. Germline V gene data show CDR1 as SEHNR and CDR2 as FQNEAQ (reference sequence). V lost 5 bases to trimming and J lost 2 bases; unmatched junction nucleotides: 12. The CDR3 DNA reads as TGTGCCAGCAGCCCTAGGACAGGGAGTTTCCTCACAGATACGCAGTATTTT. Its translation: CASSPRTGSFLTDTQYF.

This clone was detected only a few times. This chain uses TRBV11-3 with TRBJ2-3; D gene uncertain. Looked up from germline, CDR1 is SGHNT and CDR2 is YENEEA. The CDR3 is made up of 15 amino acids. Trimming left V 0 bases short and J 0 bases short, with 7 bases between. The CDR3 DNA reads TGTGCCAGCAGCTTAGATCTGGGTAGCACAGATACGCAGTATTTT. This sequence encodes CASSLDLGSTDTQYF.

The chain recombines TRBV15 with TRBJ1-5, with D perhaps matching TRBD1 (6 bases). Germline-derived CDR1 and CDR2 are LNHNV and YYDKDF (reference sequence). The CDR3 has 15 residues. The germline V and J ends were trimmed by 0 bases and 7 bases, with 13 bases remaining between them. CDR3 DNA: TGTGCCACCAGCAGAGATCAAGGGGGTGGGCAGCCCCAGCATTTT. It encodes CATSRDQGGGQPQHF.

The chain recombines TRBV7-6 with TRBJ2-7; 8 bases are shared with TRBD1. The CDR3 spans 15 residues. Per the germline V gene, CDR1 is SGHVS and CDR2 is FNYEAQ. The junction had 5 bases not matched to a gene; V was cut back by 4 bases and J by 0 bases. CDR3: CASSSGQGNSYEQYF. Here the CDR3 DNA reads TGTGCCAGCAGCTCAGGACAGGGCAACTCCTACGAGCAGTACTTC.

This clone has a single count. The rearrangement uses TRBV7-6 and TRBJ2-7; possibly TRBD1 for D (5 bases). The germline V gene has CDR1 SGHVS and CDR2 FNYEAQ. CDR3 length equals 14 residues. The ends were cut back, 5 bases at V and 0 bases at J, with 11 bases in the middle. The chain's CDR3 is CASSASGNSYEQYF. DNA for the CDR3: TGTGCCAGCAGCGCCTCAGGGAACTCCTACGAGCAGTACTTC.

The chain combines TRBV5-6 with TRBJ2-1; 10 bases are shared with TRBD1. This CDR3 spans 16 amino acids. Germline-derived CDR1 and CDR2 are SGHDT and YYEEEE. V was pared by 2 bases and J by 8 bases, with 10 bases of the junction left unmatched. The CDR3 spells CASSFGQGGLTHEQFF. Written as DNA, the CDR3 is TGTGCCAGCAGCTTCGGACAGGGGGGACTAACCCATGAGCAGTTCTTC.

V usage is TRBV4-1 and J usage is TRBJ2-2; D not certain. The V gene's germline CDR1 is MGHRA and CDR2 YSYEKL. This CDR3 spans 14 amino acids. Trimming shortened V by 1 base and J by 1 base, and 4 bases separated the two germline ends. The CDR3 bases are TGCGCCAGCAGCCAAGTACGGAACACCGGGGAGCTGTTTTTT. It codes for CASSQVRNTGELFF.

This chain uses TRBV4-1 with TRBJ2-3, with D unresolved. CDR1 MGHRA and CDR2 YSYEKL come from the germline V gene. CDR3 size: 15 residues. The V and J ends lost 2 bases and 6 bases respectively, with 15 bases between them. The DNA of the CDR3 is TGCGCCAGCAGCCAACAGGTTGGGCGTATGGATACGCAGTATTTT. It specifies CASSQQVGRMDTQYF.

The gene calls are TRBV2 and TRBJ1-1; tentatively, D is TRBD1 (5 bases). Trimming pared 11 bases from V and 5 bases from J, leaving 36 bases between. Per the germline V gene, CDR1 is SNHLY and CDR2 is FYNNEI. CDR3 length: 19 residues. The CDR3 coding sequence is TGTGCCTGGACGCTTAAGGGACCTCTTGTTTCATCTTCTTGGACTGAAGCTTTCTTT. Encoded protein: CAWTLKGPLVSSSWTEAFF.

This chain connects TRBV29-1 to TRBJ2-7; 7 nucleotides match TRBD2. The CDR3 covers 12 residues. Germline CDR1 reads SQVTM; CDR2 reads ANQGSEA. V gave up 4 bases and J gave up 4 bases; unmatched junction bases: 4. CDR3 sequence: CSVGGGEYEQYF. In DNA form, the CDR3 reads TGCAGCGTTGGCGGGGGTGAGTACGAGCAGTACTTC.